These 2 T cell receptor beta chains originate from one sample sequenced in a study of blood T cell repertoires in COVID-19. The method was immunoSEQ multiplex PCR; TCRdb's version includes in-frame clones alone and lacks a portion of them. The sample shows under 200,000 clones, around 81% of them seen only once. Sample: peripheral blood. These receptors all come from a man aged 55 to 69 with COVID-19, enrolled during active disease.

The V and J genes are TRBV7-9 and TRBJ1-1; TRBD1 is a possible D gene (6 bases). The CDR3 sequence is 13 residues long. The germline V gene encodes CDR1 SEHNR and CDR2 FQNEAQ (reference sequence). The V and J ends lost 2 bases and 5 bases respectively, with 9 bases between them. The CDR3 DNA follows: TGTGCCAGCAGCTTAAGGCAGGGGACTGAAGCTTTCTTT. Translating gives CASSLRQGTEAFF.

V usage is TRBV12-3 or TRBV12-4 and J usage is TRBJ2-7; a weak D match, TRBD1 (5 bases). The length of the CDR3 is 13 residues. Trimming left V 7 bases short and J 0 bases short, with 10 bases between. The CDR3 DNA sequence: TGTGCCAGCAATACAGGTCGCTCCTACGAGCAGTACTTC. Translated, it gives CASNTGRSYEQYF.